Below, one TCR beta chain is given with its context. The antigen is unknown. The data originate from a study of CD8 T cell repertoires and HIV-1 epitope variants. In the study overall: Epitopes were three Gag families plus Nef HW9 and YT9.

In germline, CDR1 is SGDLS, CDR2 YYNGEE. This CDR3 contains 18 residues. The junction had 8 bases not matched to a gene; V was cut back by 2 bases and J by 0 bases. Survey-depth immunoSEQ sequencing covered TCR beta CDR3 regions. Sequencing used immunoSEQ multiplex PCR; TCRdb keeps in-frame clones, though not all of them. The repertoire holds approximately 1,000 clones, with about 66% as singletons. Material for sequencing was cultured CD8+ T cells derived from PBMCs. This TCR came from a male donor with HIV. V and J are TRBV9 and TRBJ2-3; 11 nucleotides line up with TRBD2. The CDR3 coding sequence is TGTGCCAGCAGCGTGAGGCTAGCGGGGGGCCCTAGCACAGATACGCAGTATTTT. It translates to CASSVRLAGGPSTDTQYF. Full variable domain (missing parts from reference TRBV9 and TRBJ2-3): DSGVTQTPKHLITATGQRVTLRCSPRSGDLSVYWYQQSLDQGLQFLIQYYNGEERAKGNILERFSAQQFPDLHSELNLSSLELGDSALYFCASSVRLAGGPSTDTQYFGPGTRLTVL.